The 15 T cell receptor beta chains below come from one sample, sequenced in a study of cytomegalovirus exposure and HLA in healthy donors. PCR amplification relied on 60 Vbeta primers (plus 13 Jbeta primers). Assay: immunoSEQ multiplex PCR; the TCRdb copy retains only in-frame clones and omits some. The data show about 99,000 clones, over 9.5% seen once. The source material was PBMCs. These receptor sequences come from a man aged 40-49 years in good health and CMV-seropositive.

This clone was observed a handful of times. This sequence joins TRBV1 and TRBJ1-4. TRBV1 is classified as a pseudogene. This CDR3 has 18 amino acids. This CDR3 reads CTSSQDPAWGGIDEKLFF. For the CDR3, the DNA is TGCACCAGCAGCCAAGATCCGGCATGGGGGGGAATAGATGAAAAACTGTTTTTT.

This clone was counted a few times. This chain links TRBV7-9 with TRBJ2-2, with TRBD2 matching over 7 bases. V shed 0 bases, J shed 3 bases, and the junction held 1 base outside the gene matches. CDR3 size: 15 residues. Per the germline V gene, CDR1 is SEHNR and CDR2 is FQNEAQ (reference sequence). CDR3 region: CASSLALAHTGELFF. As DNA, the CDR3 is TGTGCCAGCAGCTTAGCACTAGCGCACACCGGGGAGCTGTTTTTT.

The rearrangement links TRBV14 to TRBJ2-7, with D uncertain. Per the germline V gene, CDR1 is SGHDN and CDR2 is FVKESK. V lost 2 bases, J lost 0 bases, and 14 bases lay in between. The CDR3 spans 16 residues. The CDR3 is CASSQIGRGLSYEQYF. The CDR3 region has the DNA TGTGCCAGCAGCCAAATAGGCCGAGGCCTCTCCTACGAGCAGTACTTC.

The chain recombines TRBV25-1 with TRBJ2-5, with TRBD2 identical over 10 bases. The CDR3 length is 14 residues. V was pared by 2 bases and J by 4 bases, with 1 base of the junction left unmatched. From germline, CDR1 is MGHDK and CDR2 SYGVNS. This CDR3 reads CASSEEREGETQYF. The CDR3 region has the DNA TGTGCCAGCAGTGAAGAGCGGGAGGGAGAGACCCAGTACTTC. The complete variable domain, with remaining parts taken from reference TRBV25-1 and TRBJ2-5, reads EADIYQTPRYLVIGTGKKITLECSQTMGHDKMYWYQQDPGMELHLIHYSYGVNSTEKGDLSSESTVSRIRTEHFPLTLESARPSHTSQYLCASSEEREGETQYFGPGTRLLVL.

This clone was detected a few times. The chain has TRBV29-1 and TRBJ2-3, with D possibly being TRBD2 (5 bases). Trimming shortened V by 4 bases and J by 0 bases, and 8 bases separated the two germline ends. Germline V gene sequence: CDR1 SQVTM, CDR2 ANQGSEA. The CDR3 contains 13 residues. The CDR3 spells CSVGWTSTDTQYF. The DNA for the CDR3 is TGCAGCGTTGGTTGGACTAGCACAGATACGCAGTATTTT.

This chain uses TRBV18 with TRBJ2-7; 14 bases are shared with TRBD2. The CDR3 covers 16 residues. Germline V gene lookup returns CDR1 KGHSH and CDR2 LQKENI. The junction had 5 bases not matched to a gene; V was cut back by 4 bases and J by 3 bases. CDR3 residues: CASSLGLAGGGYEQYF. DNA of the CDR3: TGTGCCAGCTCACTCGGACTAGCGGGAGGAGGCTACGAGCAGTACTTC.

This clone was counted many times. The CDR3 region has the DNA TGTGCCACCAGCAGAGATCGTCAGCCCCAGCATTTT. Its protein is CATSRDRQPQHF. The rearrangement uses TRBV15 and TRBJ1-5; no firm D call. The CDR3 runs 12 residues. The V gene's germline CDR1 is LNHNV and CDR2 YYDKDF (reference sequence). The germline V and J ends were trimmed by 0 bases and 6 bases, with 3 bases remaining between them.

This clone was seen a few times. The chain combines TRBV9 with TRBJ1-3; 7 nucleotides line up with TRBD1. Trimming cost V 3 bases and J 0 bases; bases outside gene matches: 6. From germline, CDR1 is SGDLS and CDR2 YYNGEE. This CDR3 comprises 16 residues. CDR3 residues: CASSGRTGLSGNTIYF. The CDR3 nucleotides are TGTGCCAGCAGCGGCCGGACAGGTCTCTCTGGAAACACCATATATTTT.

This clone appeared a few times. The chain employs TRBV7-8 and TRBJ1-4; 9 nucleotides align to TRBD1. The CDR3 is made up of 12 amino acids. Germline CDR1 reads SGHVS; CDR2 reads FQNEAQ. Trimming cost V 2 bases and J 15 bases; bases outside gene matches: 4. CDR3 in DNA: TGTGCCAGCAGCTTACGGACAGGGGAAGTGTTTTTT. Encoded protein: CASSLRTGEVFF.

This clone has more than one count but fewer than ten. The rearrangement joins TRBV5-4 to TRBJ2-7; maybe TRBD2 (5 bases). V was trimmed by 0 bases and J by 2 bases, leaving 9 bases between them. The CDR3 contains 14 residues. The germline V gene has CDR1 SGHNT and CDR2 YYREEE (reference sequence). CDR3 coding DNA: TGTGCCAGCAGCTTGGCGGGGAATCCCTACGAGCAGTACTTC. Translation: CASSLAGNPYEQYF.

This chain connects TRBV10-2 to TRBJ1-6, with D perhaps TRBD1 (6 bases). CDR3 length equals 15 residues. Trimming took off 6 bases at V and 0 bases at J, with 9 bases between the two ends. Germline-derived CDR1 and CDR2 are WSHSY and SAAADI. CDR3 sequence (DNA): TGCGCCAGCAGGGACAGCAGCTCCTATAATTCACCCCTCCACTTT. It codes for CASRDSSSYNSPLHF.

The chain joins TRBV5-8 to TRBJ1-1, with D possibly matching TRBD1 (5 bases). Germline V gives CDR1 SGHTS, CDR2 YDEGEE. The length of the CDR3 is 12 residues. V lost 0 bases and J 11 bases, leaving 11 bases between the germline ends. This chain's CDR3 is CASSLVGAVAFF. DNA of the CDR3: TGTGCCAGCAGCTTGGTAGGGGCTGTGGCTTTCTTT.

The table lists this clone with a few counts. The rearrangement uses TRBV2 and TRBJ2-7; TRBD2 matches 7 bases. The V gene's germline CDR1 is SNHLY and CDR2 FYNNEI. V lost 5 bases, J lost 11 bases, and 15 bases stayed unmatched. The CDR3 runs to 14 residues. CDR3 in amino acids: CASSPLAETSLEYF. The CDR3 DNA sequence: TGTGCCAGCAGTCCCCTAGCGGAGACATCTCTAGAGTACTTC.

This rearrangement joins TRBV7-3 to TRBJ2-3, with D possibly being TRBD1 (6 bases). Trimming took off 5 bases at V and 7 bases at J, with 10 bases between the two ends. The length of the CDR3 is 12 residues. Germline CDR1 reads SGHTA; CDR2 reads FQGTGA. The CDR3, as DNA: TGTGCCAGCAGCCTGGACAGAAATACGCAGTATTTT. It translates to CASSLDRNTQYF.

The chain recombines TRBV5-1 with TRBJ2-7; TRBD1 matches at 12 bases. Germline CDR1 is SGHRS and CDR2 is YFSETQ. CDR3 size: 17 residues. The ends lost 4 bases at V and 4 bases at J; junction bases unmatched: 12. CDR3 DNA sequence: TGCGCCAGCAGCACCGGGACAGGGGGCGATTTTAGGTACGAGCAGTACTTC. Protein product: CASSTGTGGDFRYEQYF.